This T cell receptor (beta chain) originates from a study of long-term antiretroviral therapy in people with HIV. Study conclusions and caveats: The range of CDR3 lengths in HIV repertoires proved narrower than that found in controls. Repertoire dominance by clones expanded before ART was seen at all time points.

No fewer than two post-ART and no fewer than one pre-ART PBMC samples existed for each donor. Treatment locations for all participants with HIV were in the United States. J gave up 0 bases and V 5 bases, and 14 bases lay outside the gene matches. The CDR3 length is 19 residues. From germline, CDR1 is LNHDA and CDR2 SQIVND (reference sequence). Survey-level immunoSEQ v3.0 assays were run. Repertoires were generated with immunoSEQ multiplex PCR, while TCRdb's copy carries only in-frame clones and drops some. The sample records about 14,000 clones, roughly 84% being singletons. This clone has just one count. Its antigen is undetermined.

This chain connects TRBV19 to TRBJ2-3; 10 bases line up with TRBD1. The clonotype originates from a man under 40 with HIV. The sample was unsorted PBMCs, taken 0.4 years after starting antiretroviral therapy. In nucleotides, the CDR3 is TGTGCCAGTAGTGGTTCCCCGGGACAGGGGACCCCTAGCACAGATACGCAGTATTTT. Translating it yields CASSGSPGQGTPSTDTQYF.